The present entry profiles one T cell receptor (beta chain) with its context. V was pared by 4 bases and J by 5 bases, with 20 bases between. Per germline, CDR1 SEHNR and CDR2 FQNEAQ (reference sequence). This CDR3 comprises 16 residues. Every isolated RNA sample was fully reverse transcribed, so sequencing captured expressed TCRB transcripts. The protocol was immunoSEQ multiplex PCR, while the TCRdb copy is restricted to in-frame clones and leaves out a portion. The profile shows 200,000 to 250,000 clones, approximately 10% of them singletons. This record comes from a study of beta chain features in type 1 diabetes.

Input material: central memory CD4+ T cells from blood. This TCR came from a man aged 18 to 29 in good health. The chain couples TRBV7-9 to TRBJ2-5; D might be TRBD2 (7 bases). The CDR3 spells CASSSDRGALEETQYF. The DNA for the CDR3 is TGTGCCAGCAGCTCCGACCGGGGGGCCCTCGAGGAGACCCAGTACTTC.